The 16 T cell receptor beta chains in this list originate from one sample, sequenced in a study of T cells expressing NK-cell markers (dated by TCRdb to the early 2020s). The method was 5' RACE. Reads for this sample came from an Illumina HiSeq 2000. TCRdb reprocessed the reads, so every CDR3 protein sequence counts as one entry and DNA is not shown. Per the sample table, the count is around 100,000 distinct CDR3 sequences. The ten largest clones add up to about 18% of the sample. The sequenced material came from blood T cells: a sorted CD56 or NKG2C T cell subset, CD4+ or CD8+ T cells, or bulk PBMC T cells (not recorded which). These receptors were obtained from a woman between 18 and 70 years old in good health.

CDR3 sequence: CASRITFSGDFRTDTQYF. The V call is TRBV28, the J call TRBJ2-3; TCRdb picks TRBD2, but there is no DNA to check that call. This CDR3 has 18 amino acids. The germline V gene has CDR1 MDHEN and CDR2 SYDVKM.

This chain connects TRBV27 to TRBJ2-1; as DNA is missing, the TRBD1 call by TCRdb cannot be tested. Germline assignment: CDR1 MNHEY and CDR2 SMNVEV (reference sequence). This CDR3 has 13 residues. CDR3 protein: CASSLSRGGTQFF.

This chain joins TRBV5-6 and TRBJ2-5; the TCRdb call, TRBD1, lacks DNA for checking. CDR3 length: 15 amino acids. Germline V gives CDR1 SGHDT, CDR2 YYEEEE. This CDR3 is CASSLPSGGQETQYF.

The CDR3 is CASSYGGKGETQYF. V usage is TRBV6-5 and J usage is TRBJ2-5; the D call of TRBD1 rests on TCRdb alone, since no DNA is present to check it. The CDR3 contains 14 residues. The germline V gene has CDR1 MNHEY and CDR2 SVGAGI.

The chain links TRBV6-5 to TRBJ1-2; TCRdb designates TRBD1, a call that cannot be tested without DNA. CDR1 is MNHEY, CDR2 SVGAGI, per germline. The CDR3 spans 13 residues. Here the CDR3 reads CASSYSSGMGYTF.

This chain connects TRBV7-2 to TRBJ1-4; no DNA is available, so the TRBD1 call from TCRdb remains unchecked. The CDR3 consists of 15 residues. Per the germline V gene, CDR1 is SGHTA and CDR2 is FQGNSA. This CDR3 is CASSSPGTVNEKLFF.

The genes are TRBV7-2 and TRBJ2-5; TCRdb calls TRBD2, which cannot be checked without DNA. The CDR3 consists of 18 residues. The germline gives CDR1 SGHTA, CDR2 FQGNSA. The chain's CDR3 is CASSLALKGEGHQETQYF.

The V and J genes are TRBV19 and TRBJ2-2; TCRdb returns TRBD2, unconfirmable since there is no DNA. Germline loops: CDR1 LNHDA, CDR2 SQIVND (reference sequence). The CDR3 length is 16 residues. The CDR3 spells CASSTRGLVITGELFF.

V and J are TRBV27 and TRBJ2-2. Germline assignment: CDR1 MNHEY and CDR2 SMNVEV (reference sequence). The CDR3 loop spans 13 amino acids. The CDR3: CASSPRETGELFF.

The chain has TRBV28 and TRBJ2-4; checking the TCRdb D call of TRBD1 is not possible without DNA. CDR1 and CDR2 from the germline V gene are MDHEN and SYDVKM. The length of the CDR3 is 15 residues. The CDR3 loop is CAHSPRGGAGNIQYF.

This chain uses TRBV4-3 with TRBJ2-3. The CDR3 has 16 amino acids. CDR1 is LGHNA, CDR2 YSLEER, per germline. CDR3 protein: CASSQGWAPSTDTQYF.

The rearrangement uses TRBV6-1 and TRBJ2-7; as DNA is missing, the TRBD1 call by TCRdb cannot be tested. Germline V gene data show CDR1 as MNHNS and CDR2 as SASEGT. This CDR3 spans 15 amino acids. CDR3 loop: CASSVRDRGSYEQYF.

The chain employs TRBV6-1 and TRBJ2-1; with no DNA, the TCRdb D assignment of TRBD2 cannot be verified. Germline CDR1 reads MNHNS; CDR2 reads SASEGT. The CDR3 has 18 amino acids. The CDR3: CASTPTPLGRELHNEQFF.

The chain carries TRBV29-1 and TRBJ2-7; as DNA is missing, the TRBD1 call by TCRdb cannot be tested. The CDR3 contains 13 residues. Germline loops: CDR1 SQVTM, CDR2 ANQGSEA. CDR3 residues: CSVGDTITYEQYF.

The V call is TRBV12-3 or TRBV12-4, the J call TRBJ2-3; TCRdb's assignment of TRBD1 cannot be checked, as there is no DNA. The CDR3 has 16 amino acids. CDR3 amino acids: CASSLGTGGEVNTQYF.

The chain combines TRBV5-1 with TRBJ1-1; TCRdb's D call of TRBD1 is untestable without DNA. This CDR3 region has 16 residues. Germline CDR1 reads SGHRS; CDR2 reads YFSETQ. The CDR3 sequence: CASSSSGGFPPPEAFF.